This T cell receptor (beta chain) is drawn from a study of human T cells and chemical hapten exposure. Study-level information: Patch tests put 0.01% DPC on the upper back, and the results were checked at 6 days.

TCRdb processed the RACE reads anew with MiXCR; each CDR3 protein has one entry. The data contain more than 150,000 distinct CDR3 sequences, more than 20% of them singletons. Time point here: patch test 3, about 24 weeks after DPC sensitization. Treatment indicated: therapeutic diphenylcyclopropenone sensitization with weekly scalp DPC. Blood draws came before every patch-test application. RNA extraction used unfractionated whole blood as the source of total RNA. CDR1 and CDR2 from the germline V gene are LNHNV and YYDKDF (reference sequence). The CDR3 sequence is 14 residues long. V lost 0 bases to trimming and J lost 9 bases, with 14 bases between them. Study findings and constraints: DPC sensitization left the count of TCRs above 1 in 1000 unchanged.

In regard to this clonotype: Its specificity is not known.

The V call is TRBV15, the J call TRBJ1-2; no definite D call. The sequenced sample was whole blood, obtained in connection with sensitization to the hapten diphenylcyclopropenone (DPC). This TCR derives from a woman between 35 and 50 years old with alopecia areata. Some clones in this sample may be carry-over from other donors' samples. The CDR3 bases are TGTGCCACCAGCAGAGATCTATCCTCTGCTAGCTACACCTTC. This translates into CATSRDLSSASYTF. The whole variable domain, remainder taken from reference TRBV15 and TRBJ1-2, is DAMVIQNPRYQVTQFGKPVTLSCSQTLNHNVMYWYQQKSSQAPKLLFHYYDKDFNNEADTPDNFQSRRPNTSFCFLDIRSPGLGDTAMYLCATSRDLSSASYTFGSGTRLTVV.